A selection of T cell receptor beta chains follows, all from one sample in a study of early T cells in non-severe SARS-CoV-2 infection. One entry per CDR3 protein results from TCRdb running MiXCR on the 5' RACE reads. The table lists 30,000 to 40,000 distinct CDR3 sequences, under 5% of them singletons. Sequencing was done on a sample of whole blood. Receptors were obtained from an adult who was a healthcare worker with PCR-confirmed SARS-CoV-2 infection or an uninfected control (not recorded which). The CDR3 runs from the conserved cysteine through the conserved F or W. A D gene is named only where the DNA matches it firmly. Expanded clones get a size class; other rows say once, few or many, or leave the size out.

d_call j_call clone_size v_call cdr3_length cdr3_aa cdr3_nt
TRBD2 TRBJ2-1 many TRBV5-1 16 CASSLSGRGGANEQFF TGCGCCAGCAGCCTCTCCGGGCGGGGGGGCGCCAATGAGCAGTTCTTC
. TRBJ1-1 few TRBV14 13 CASSQEVRGEAFF TGTGCCAGCAGCCAAGAAGTACGAGGTGAAGCTTTCTTT
. TRBJ1-1 many TRBV20-1 14 CSARWGHLNTEAFF TGCAGTGCTAGATGGGGACACCTGAACACTGAAGCTTTCTTT
TRBD2 TRBJ2-5 . TRBV7-9 15 CASSPSGGFMETQYF TGTGCCAGCAGCCCTAGCGGGGGGTTCATGGAGACCCAGTACTTC
. TRBJ1-2 many TRBV12-3/TRBV12-4 12 CASYSLLYGYTF TGTGCCTCCTACAGCCTCCTCTATGGCTACACCTTC
. TRBJ1-6 . TRBV5-6 14 CASSSRGQTSPLHF TGTGCCAGCAGCTCCCGGGGCCAAACTTCACCCCTCCACTTT
. TRBJ1-4 many TRBV10-3 14 CAISGDSGRKKLFF TGTGCCATCAGCGGGGACTCAGGAAGAAAAAAACTGTTTTTT
TRBD1 TRBJ1-1 . TRBV5-1 13 CASSITGDTEAFF TGCGCCAGCAGCATAACAGGGGACACTGAAGCTTTCTTT
. TRBJ1-2 few TRBV29-1 9 CSVSGGYTF TGCAGCGTTTCGGGCGGCTACACCTTC
. TRBJ1-1 many TRBV29-1 12 CSAGTLNTEAFF TGCAGCGCTGGGACTTTGAACACTGAAGCTTTCTTT
. TRBJ2-3 many TRBV29-1 10 CSVDTDTQYF TGCAGCGTGGACACAGATACGCAGTATTTT
TRBD1 TRBJ1-1 many TRBV18 13 CASSSGTDTEAFF TGTGCCAGCTCATCGGGGACAGACACTGAAGCTTTCTTT
. TRBJ1-1 many TRBV6-1 13 CASSGGQRAEAFF TGTGCCAGCAGTGGGGGGCAGAGGGCTGAAGCTTTCTTT
. TRBJ1-6 many TRBV10-3 17 CAISDQGINFDNSPLHF TGTGCCATCAGTGATCAGGGGATTAATTTCGATAATTCACCCCTCCACTTT
. TRBJ2-3 few TRBV2 14 CASSRIDYTDTQYF TGTGCCAGCAGTCGAATTGACTACACAGATACGCAGTATTTT
TRBD2 TRBJ2-3 many TRBV10-3 16 CAISEVASGVTDTQYF TGTGCCATCAGTGAGGTCGCTAGCGGGGTCACAGATACGCAGTATTTT
. TRBJ1-1 many TRBV25-1 13 CASTHLGNTEAFF TGTGCCAGCACCCATCTAGGTAACACTGAAGCTTTCTTT
TRBD2 TRBJ2-5 many TRBV20-1 14 CSAREGLAGDGQYF TGCAGTGCTAGAGAGGGCCTAGCGGGGGACGGCCAGTACTTC
TRBD1 TRBJ1-1 many TRBV11-1 13 CASSSGGGNEAFF TGTGCCAGCAGCTCAGGGGGCGGGAATGAAGCTTTCTTT
. TRBJ1-2 many TRBV12-3/TRBV12-4 15 CASSRPGRANYGYTF TGTGCCAGCAGCCGCCCAGGCCGGGCTAACTATGGCTACACCTTC
. TRBJ1-1 many TRBV10-2 14 CASSEIRRVPEAFF TGCGCCAGCAGTGAGATAAGAAGGGTCCCTGAAGCTTTCTTT
TRBD1 TRBJ2-5 many TRBV10-3 12 CAIRDREETQYF TGTGCCATCCGGGACAGGGAGGAGACCCAGTACTTC
. TRBJ1-1 few TRBV18 12 CASSPGTYEAFF TGTGCCAGCTCACCAGGGACTTACGAAGCTTTCTTT
TRBD2 TRBJ2-3 . TRBV7-9 16 CASSLAAGGPEDTQYF TGTGCCAGCAGCTTAGCTGCGGGGGGCCCGGAGGATACGCAGTATTTT
TRBD2 TRBJ2-7 many TRBV12-3/TRBV12-4 17 CASTGTSGIPGAYEQYF TGTGCCAGCACCGGGACTAGCGGGATACCCGGGGCCTACGAGCAGTACTTC
. TRBJ2-1 many TRBV12-3/TRBV12-4 15 CASSPGQSLPNEQFF TGTGCCAGCAGTCCGGGACAAAGCTTACCCAATGAGCAGTTCTTC
. TRBJ2-1 many TRBV12-3/TRBV12-4 12 CASSLGGGEQFF TGTGCCAGCAGTTTGGGGGGCGGTGAGCAGTTCTTC
. TRBJ1-2 many TRBV4-1 14 CASSQELFSYGYTF TGCGCCAGCAGCCAAGAACTATTTTCTTATGGCTACACCTTC
. TRBJ2-7 many TRBV9 13 CASSVSPSYEQYF TGTGCCAGCAGCGTATCTCCATCCTACGAGCAGTACTTC
TRBD1 TRBJ1-2 few TRBV6-6 13 CASSAGTDYGYTF TGTGCCAGCAGTGCTGGGACAGACTATGGCTACACCTTC
. TRBJ2-7 many TRBV11-2 13 CASSLDRSGEQYF TGTGCCAGCAGCTTAGATCGGAGCGGCGAGCAGTACTTC
. TRBJ2-5 few TRBV5-1 15 CASSLLSPSGETQYF TGCGCCAGCAGCTTGCTCAGTCCTTCGGGGGAGACCCAGTACTTC
. TRBJ2-1 many TRBV7-9 13 CASSIGALGEQFF TGTGCCAGCAGCATCGGAGCCCTCGGTGAGCAGTTCTTC
. TRBJ2-1 many TRBV12-3/TRBV12-4 16 CASSLTSASSYNEQFF TGTGCCAGCAGTTTAACGTCGGCGAGCTCCTACAATGAGCAGTTCTTC
. TRBJ2-3 . TRBV29-1 12 CSVEDSTDTQYF TGCAGCGTTGAAGACAGCACAGATACGCAGTATTTT
TRBD2 TRBJ2-3 . TRBV7-9 19 CASSMPGLAGGSSTDTQYF TGTGCCAGCAGCATGCCCGGACTAGCGGGGGGTTCCTCCACAGATACGCAGTATTTT
. TRBJ2-1 many TRBV18 13 CASSEGFYNEQFF TGTGCCAGCTCCGAGGGATTTTACAATGAGCAGTTCTTC
. TRBJ2-1 many TRBV15 13 CATSGRWYNEQFF TGTGCCACCAGCGGAAGATGGTACAATGAGCAGTTCTTC
. TRBJ2-7 many TRBV3-1 14 CASTGEEGGYEQYF TGTGCCAGCACCGGGGAGGAAGGGGGATACGAGCAGTACTTC
. TRBJ1-6 few TRBV12-3/TRBV12-4 15 CASSKGRGVLSPLHF TGTGCCAGCAGCAAAGGACGGGGGGTCCTTTCACCCCTCCACTTT
TRBD2 TRBJ2-3 many TRBV4-2 16 CASSQGGSGGGDTQYF TGTGCCAGCAGCCAAGGGGGGAGCGGGGGTGGAGATACGCAGTATTTT
. TRBJ1-2 few TRBV19 14 CASSPPLSNYGYTF TGTGCCAGTAGTCCCCCGCTGAGCAACTATGGCTACACCTTC
. TRBJ2-2 many TRBV11-2 17 CASRQPGGHKNTGELFF TGTGCCAGCAGACAACCTGGGGGTCACAAGAACACCGGGGAGCTGTTTTTT
. TRBJ2-1 many TRBV6-5 14 CASSSLGVGNEQFF TGTGCCAGCAGTTCACTGGGTGTGGGCAATGAGCAGTTCTTC
. TRBJ1-1 . TRBV18 15 CASSSDGSGNTEAFF TGTGCCAGCTCATCGGACGGATCTGGGAACACTGAAGCTTTCTTT
. TRBJ2-7 few TRBV25-1 16 CASSERGSGSSYEQYF TGTGCCAGCAGTGAAAGGGGGTCGGGCAGCTCCTACGAGCAGTACTTC
TRBD1 TRBJ2-2 many TRBV2 14 CASTASGGIGELFF TGTGCCAGCACGGCGTCAGGGGGCATCGGGGAGCTGTTTTTT
. TRBJ1-4 many TRBV30 14 CAWSAGREGKKLFF TGTGCCTGGAGCGCCGGGCGGGAGGGAAAAAAACTGTTTTTT
. TRBJ2-3 many TRBV19 11 CASQLGDTQYF TGTGCCAGTCAGTTGGGGGATACGCAGTATTTT
. TRBJ2-7 many TRBV6-2/TRBV6-3 12 CASSSISYEQYF TGTGCCAGCAGTTCCATTTCCTACGAGCAGTACTTC